This is a list of T cell receptor beta chains from one sample in a study of OX40 agonist ivuxolimab in advanced cancers. The table came from immunoSEQ multiplex PCR; TCRdb's copy has only in-frame clones and leaves some out. The table has tens of thousands of clones, approximately 90% seen once. The sample in question was CD4+ or CD8+ T cells sorted from blood, obtained in a trial of the OX40 agonist ivuxolimab. These receptors were taken from an adult with an advanced solid tumor such as melanoma, head and neck, liver or kidney cancer. Both conserved end residues are part of each CDR3. Each record gives: CDR3 protein, CDR3 DNA, J gene, clone size, V gene, D gene. A D gene is named only where the DNA matches it firmly. For some rows the clone size is stated as once, few or many, or as a class when expanded; others skip it.

cdr3_aa: CASSAVLASEHNEQFF
cdr3_nt: TGTGCCAGCAGCGCTGTCTTGGCTAGCGAACACAATGAGCAGTTCTTC
j_call: TRBJ2-1
clone_size: -
v_call: TRBV7-2
d_call: -

cdr3_aa: CASSFLGQPYEQYF
cdr3_nt: TGTGCCAGCAGTTTTCTTGGACAGCCCTACGAGCAGTACTTC
j_call: TRBJ2-7
clone_size: -
v_call: TRBV27
d_call: -

cdr3_aa: CAIKPGQGSPGELFF
cdr3_nt: TGTGCCATCAAACCGGGACAGGGGTCCCCCGGGGAGCTGTTTTTT
j_call: TRBJ2-2
clone_size: -
v_call: TRBV10-3
d_call: TRBD1

cdr3_aa: CASSFDLKGSEAFF
cdr3_nt: TGCGCCAGCAGCTTCGACCTAAAGGGAAGTGAAGCTTTCTTT
j_call: TRBJ1-1
clone_size: -
v_call: TRBV5-1
d_call: -

cdr3_aa: CASSLGLAGGSYEQYF
cdr3_nt: TGTGCCAGCAGCTTAGGACTAGCGGGAGGGTCCTACGAGCAGTACTTC
j_call: TRBJ2-7
clone_size: -
v_call: TRBV7-2
d_call: TRBD2

cdr3_aa: CASSEIMGERDYQPQHF
cdr3_nt: TGTGCCAGCAGTGAAATCATGGGGGAGAGGGATTATCAGCCCCAGCATTTT
j_call: TRBJ1-5
clone_size: -
v_call: TRBV6-1
d_call: -

cdr3_aa: CASSVAGQINTEAFF
cdr3_nt: TGTGCCAGCAGCGTAGCTGGGCAAATTAACACTGAAGCTTTCTTT
j_call: TRBJ1-1
clone_size: -
v_call: TRBV9
d_call: -

cdr3_aa: CASRGLANGNEQFF
cdr3_nt: TGCGCCAGCAGAGGTCTAGCCAACGGGAATGAGCAGTTCTTC
j_call: TRBJ2-1
clone_size: -
v_call: TRBV5-1
d_call: -

cdr3_aa: CAWSEQGTGELFF
cdr3_nt: TGTGCCTGGAGTGAACAGGGTACCGGGGAGCTGTTTTTT
j_call: TRBJ2-2
clone_size: -
v_call: TRBV30
d_call: -

cdr3_aa: CASRGVVSNQPQHF
cdr3_nt: TGTGCCTCGAGGGGTGTAGTATCGAATCAGCCCCAGCATTTT
j_call: TRBJ1-5
clone_size: -
v_call: TRBV2
d_call: -

cdr3_aa: CASSQGGVQPQHF
cdr3_nt: TGTGCCAGCAGTCAGGGGGGGGTCCAGCCCCAGCATTTT
j_call: TRBJ1-5
clone_size: once
v_call: TRBV6-5
d_call: TRBD1

cdr3_aa: CASSSGQGPNQPQHF
cdr3_nt: TGTGCCAGCAGTTCTGGACAGGGCCCCAATCAGCCCCAGCATTTT
j_call: TRBJ1-5
clone_size: once
v_call: TRBV27
d_call: TRBD1

cdr3_aa: CASSSRQGIIETQYF
cdr3_nt: TGCGCCAGCAGCTCCCGACAGGGGATTATTGAGACCCAGTACTTC
j_call: TRBJ2-5
clone_size: -
v_call: TRBV5-1
d_call: TRBD1

cdr3_aa: CASSPREGLADTQYF
cdr3_nt: TGTGCCAGCAGCCCCCGGGAGGGCCTGGCAGATACGCAGTATTTT
j_call: TRBJ2-3
clone_size: -
v_call: TRBV7-2
d_call: TRBD2

cdr3_aa: CASSFGQQETQYF
cdr3_nt: TGCGCCAGCAGCTTTGGGCAGCAAGAGACCCAGTACTTC
j_call: TRBJ2-5
clone_size: -
v_call: TRBV5-1
d_call: -

cdr3_aa: CASILGSRNQPQHF
cdr3_nt: TGTGCCAGCATATTGGGGAGCAGGAATCAGCCCCAGCATTTT
j_call: TRBJ1-5
clone_size: once
v_call: TRBV6-1
d_call: -

cdr3_aa: CSVGGFNRGIDYGYTF
cdr3_nt: TGCAGCGTTGGGGGGTTCAACAGGGGAATCGACTATGGCTACACCTTC
j_call: TRBJ1-2
clone_size: -
v_call: TRBV29-1
d_call: TRBD1

cdr3_aa: CASSYTYTEAFF
cdr3_nt: TGTGCCAGCAGTTACACGTACACTGAAGCTTTCTTT
j_call: TRBJ1-1
clone_size: -
v_call: TRBV6-5
d_call: -